Sequencing of this T cell receptor (beta chain) was carried out in a study of blood T cell repertoires in COVID-19. Turning to the study itself: Sample material is recorded as cDNA or gDNA derived from T cells, B-cell-depleted T cells, or PBMCs.

The CDR3 is 15 amino acids. Sequencing was performed with immunoSEQ multiplex PCR; in TCRdb, only in-frame clones are kept and a portion is missing. The sample has some 380,000 clones, approximately 80% seen once. The clonotype originates from a human donor with acute or convalescent COVID-19. The donor label of this sample is uncertain. This chain links TRBV21-1 with TRBJ1-4; TRBD1, the D gene given by the table, was not confirmed from the DNA. TRBV21-1 represents a pseudogene. The sequencing sample was made of peripheral blood. CDR3 sequence reads: CASSPPTGREKKLFF. The CDR3 region has the DNA TGTGCCAGCAGCCCTCCGACAGGGCGTGAAAAAAAACTGTTTTTT.